This T cell receptor beta chain was documented in a study of identical twins. This clonotype occurred a few times. From the 5' RACE reads, TCRdb called clonotypes with MiXCR, one entry per CDR3 protein. The sample includes hundreds of thousands of distinct CDR3 sequences, 7.5% to 9.5% of them seen just once. This sample also appeared in a second study, on yellow fever vaccine responses in identical twins.

The specimen sequenced was CD8+ T cells sorted from blood. This TCR derives from a woman younger than 30 in good health.

In DNA, the CDR3 is TGTGCCAGCAGCTTGGTTCTAGCGGACTACGAGCAGTACTTC. Translated: CASSLVLADYEQYF. This chain joins TRBV5-5 and TRBJ2-7; 7 nucleotides match TRBD2. The germline gives CDR1 SGHKS, CDR2 YYEKEE (reference sequence). The CDR3 loop spans 14 amino acids. The V segment lost 0 bases and the J segment 3 bases; nucleotides outside the gene matches: 3.